This T cell receptor beta chain was found in a study of blood T cells in healthy people across ages. Study conclusions and caveats: Roughly linear declines in TCR beta diversity per million T cells occurred with age.

With 6 bases clipped from V and 2 bases from J, the junction kept 14 bases outside the gene matches. This CDR3 contains 17 residues. Germline V CDR1 and CDR2: SEHNR, FQNEAQ (reference sequence). Turning to this clonotype: What it binds is not known.

With a J-beta primer mix and a sample-barcoded 5' primer, a second PCR ran about 7 to 11 cycles. One entry per CDR3 protein, called by TCRdb with MiXCR from the 5' RACE reads. This sample carries some 1.7 million distinct CDR3 sequences, 28% of them seen once, and the ten largest clones take roughly 8%. Material: blood. This sequence joins TRBV7-9 and TRBJ2-7, with 9 bases aligning to TRBD2. The receptor's source is a woman aged 30 to 39 in good health. The CDR3 here is CASRTEGASGVPYEQYF. In nucleotides, the CDR3 is TGTGCCAGCAGAACAGAGGGCGCTAGCGGGGTACCCTACGAGCAGTACTTC.